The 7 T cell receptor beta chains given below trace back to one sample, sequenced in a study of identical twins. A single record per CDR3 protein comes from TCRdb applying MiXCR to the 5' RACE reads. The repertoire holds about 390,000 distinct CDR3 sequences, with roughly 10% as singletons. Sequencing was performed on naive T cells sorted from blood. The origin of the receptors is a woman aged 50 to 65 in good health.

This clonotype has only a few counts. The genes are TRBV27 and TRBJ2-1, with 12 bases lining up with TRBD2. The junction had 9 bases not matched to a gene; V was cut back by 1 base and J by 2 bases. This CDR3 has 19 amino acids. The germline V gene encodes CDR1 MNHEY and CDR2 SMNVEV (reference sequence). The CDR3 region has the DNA TGTGCCAGCAGTTTATACCCCGCGACTAGCGGGGGAGCCTACAATGAGCAGTTCTTC. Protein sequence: CASSLYPATSGGAYNEQFF.

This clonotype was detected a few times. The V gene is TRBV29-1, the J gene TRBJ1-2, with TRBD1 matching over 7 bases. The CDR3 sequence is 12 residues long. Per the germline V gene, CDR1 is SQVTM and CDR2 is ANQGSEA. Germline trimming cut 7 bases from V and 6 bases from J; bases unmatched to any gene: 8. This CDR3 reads CSATTGSDGYTF. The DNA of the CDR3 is TGCAGCGCTACGACAGGGTCTGATGGCTACACCTTC.

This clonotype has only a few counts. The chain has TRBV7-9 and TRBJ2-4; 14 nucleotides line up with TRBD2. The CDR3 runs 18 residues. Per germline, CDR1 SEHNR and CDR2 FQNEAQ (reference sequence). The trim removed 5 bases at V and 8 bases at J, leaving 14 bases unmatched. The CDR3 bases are TGTGCCAGCAGCCCGACGGACGGGACTAGCGGGAGATTGGACATTCAGTACTTC. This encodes CASSPTDGTSGRLDIQYF.

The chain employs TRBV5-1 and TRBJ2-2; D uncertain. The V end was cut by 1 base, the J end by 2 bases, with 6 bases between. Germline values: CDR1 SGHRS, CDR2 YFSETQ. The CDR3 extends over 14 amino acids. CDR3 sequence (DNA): TGCGCCAGCAGCTTGTTGCTAAACACCGGGGAGCTGTTTTTT. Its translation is CASSLLLNTGELFF.

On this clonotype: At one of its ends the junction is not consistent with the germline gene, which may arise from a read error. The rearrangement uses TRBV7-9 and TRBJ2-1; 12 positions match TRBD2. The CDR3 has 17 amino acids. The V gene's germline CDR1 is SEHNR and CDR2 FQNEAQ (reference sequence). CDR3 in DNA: TGTGCCAGCAGCTTAGGCCCGGGACTAGCGGGTTACAATGACCAGTTCTTC. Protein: CASSLGPGLAGYNDQFF.

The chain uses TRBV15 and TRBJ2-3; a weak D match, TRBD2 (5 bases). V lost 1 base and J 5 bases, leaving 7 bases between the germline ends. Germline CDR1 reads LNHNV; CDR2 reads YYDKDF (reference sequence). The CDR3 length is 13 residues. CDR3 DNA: TGTGCCACCAGCAGAGTCGGACTAGATACGCAGTATTTT. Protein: CATSRVGLDTQYF. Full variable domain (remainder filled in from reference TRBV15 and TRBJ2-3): DAMVIQNPRYQVTQFGKPVTLSCSQTLNHNVMYWYQQKSSQAPKLLFHYYDKDFNNEADTPDNFQSRRPNTSFCFLDIRSPGLGDTAMYLCATSRVGLDTQYFGPGTRLTVL.

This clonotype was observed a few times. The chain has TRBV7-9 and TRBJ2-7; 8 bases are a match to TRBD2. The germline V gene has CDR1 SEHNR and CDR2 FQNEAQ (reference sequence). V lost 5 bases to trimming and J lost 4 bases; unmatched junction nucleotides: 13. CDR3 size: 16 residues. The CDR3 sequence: CASSPGAGESQYEQYF. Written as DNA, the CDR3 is TGTGCCAGCAGCCCGGGAGCGGGAGAAAGCCAATACGAGCAGTACTTC.